This TCR beta chain was documented in a study of shared clonotypes between healthy human individuals. Germline V gives CDR1 SNHLY, CDR2 FYNNEI. V was shortened by 8 bases and J by 0 bases, with 14 bases between the two germline ends. There are 15 residues in the CDR3. Study-wide points: Although depth was large, rarefaction showed that sequencing of the sorted subsets was incomplete.

On this clone: The antigen remains undetermined.

Method: immunoSEQ multiplex PCR; TCRdb's copy keeps in-frame clones and lacks some. The repertoire holds more than 2 million clones, with over 85% as singletons. The sample comprised naive CD4+ T cells sorted from blood. Sample subset: CD45RA+ positively selected. The sequence came from a man between 18 and 29 years old in good health. The J gene is TRBJ2-1, the V gene TRBV2; possible D gene TRBD2, 6 bases. The CDR3 protein is CASGGKGSSYNEQFF. DNA of the CDR3: TGTGCCAGCGGGGGGAAAGGGTCCTCCTACAATGAGCAGTTCTTC.